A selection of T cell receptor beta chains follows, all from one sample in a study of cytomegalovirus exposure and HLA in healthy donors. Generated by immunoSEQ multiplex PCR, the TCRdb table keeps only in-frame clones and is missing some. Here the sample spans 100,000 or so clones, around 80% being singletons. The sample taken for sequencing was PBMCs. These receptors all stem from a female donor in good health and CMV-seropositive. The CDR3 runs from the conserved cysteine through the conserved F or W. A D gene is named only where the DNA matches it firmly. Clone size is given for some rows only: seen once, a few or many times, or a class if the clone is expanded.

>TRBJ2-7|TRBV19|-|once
CASREKGVAGPEQYF
TGTGCCAGTAGAGAGAAGGGAGTGGCGGGTCCCGAGCAGTACTTC
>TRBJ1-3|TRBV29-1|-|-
CSAVSGNTIYF
TGCAGCGCCGTCTCTGGAAACACCATATATTTT
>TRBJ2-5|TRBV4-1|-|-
CASSQDRPEEWQESQYF
TGCGCCAGCAGCCAAGATCGGCCCGAGGAGTGGCAAGAGAGCCAGTACTTC
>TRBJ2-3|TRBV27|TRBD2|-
CASSWNGRAADTQYF
TGTGCCAGCAGTTGGAACGGGAGGGCTGCAGATACGCAGTATTTT
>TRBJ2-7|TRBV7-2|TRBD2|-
CASTDIIAGSYEQYF
TGTGCCAGCACTGATATCATAGCGGGCTCCTACGAGCAGTACTTC
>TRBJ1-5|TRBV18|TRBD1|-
CASSLGTGSHQPQHF
TGTGCCAGCTCACTAGGGACAGGGAGTCATCAGCCCCAGCATTTT
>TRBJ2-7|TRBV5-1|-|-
CASSEEEGLGVSYEQYF
TGCGCCAGCAGCGAGGAGGAGGGGCTAGGGGTCTCCTACGAGCAGTACTTC
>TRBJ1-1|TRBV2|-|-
CASSWAMNTEAFF
TGTGCCAGCAGCTGGGCCATGAACACTGAAGCTTTCTTT
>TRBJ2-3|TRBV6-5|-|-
CASRATGFLTDTQYF
TGTGCCAGCAGGGCCACAGGGTTCCTCACAGATACGCAGTATTTT
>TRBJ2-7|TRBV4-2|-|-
CASSQDLGSGTTYEQYF
TGTGCCAGCAGCCAAGATTTAGGTTCGGGGACAACCTACGAGCAGTACTTC
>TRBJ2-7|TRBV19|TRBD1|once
CASSMPGGSSYEQYF
TGTGCCAGTAGTATGCCAGGGGGTAGCTCCTACGAGCAGTACTTC
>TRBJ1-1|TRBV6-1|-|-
CASSVQRVNTEAFF
TGTGCCAGCAGTGTACAGCGGGTGAACACTGAAGCTTTCTTT
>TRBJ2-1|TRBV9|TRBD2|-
CASSLRSSGAYNEQFF
TGTGCCAGCAGCCTCCGATCTAGCGGGGCCTACAATGAGCAGTTCTTC
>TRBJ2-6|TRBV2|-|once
CASGLSGANGLTF
TGTGCCAGCGGGCTCTCTGGGGCCAACGGCCTGACTTTC
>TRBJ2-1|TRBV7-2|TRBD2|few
CASSLTSGTGNEQFF
TGTGCCAGCAGCTTGACTAGCGGGACGGGCAATGAGCAGTTCTTC
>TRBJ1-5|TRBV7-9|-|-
CASSLAGRSDQPQHF
TGTGCCAGCAGCTTAGCGGGCAGGTCGGATCAGCCCCAGCATTTT
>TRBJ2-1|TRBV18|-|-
CASSPGRRYNEQFF
TGTGCCAGCTCACCAGGGAGACGATACAATGAGCAGTTCTTC
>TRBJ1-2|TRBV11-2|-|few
CASSPWGGEVNGYTF
TGTGCCAGCAGCCCCTGGGGGGGCGAAGTTAATGGCTACACCTTC
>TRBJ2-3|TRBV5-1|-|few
CASSLTVGVTDTQYF
TGCGCCAGCAGCTTGACGGTAGGGGTCACAGATACGCAGTATTTT
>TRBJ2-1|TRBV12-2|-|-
CASRLAHPRGYNEQFF
TGTGCAAGTCGCTTAGCGCACCCGCGGGGATACAATGAGCAGTTCTTC
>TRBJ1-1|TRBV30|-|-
CAWGRAGVGTEAFF
TGTGCCTGGGGGCGGGCAGGGGTAGGCACTGAAGCTTTCTTT
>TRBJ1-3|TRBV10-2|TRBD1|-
CASSEMQGASGNTIYF
TGCGCCAGCAGTGAGATGCAGGGGGCGAGTGGAAACACCATATATTTT
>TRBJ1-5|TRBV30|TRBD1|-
CAWSRDSGGNQPQHF
TGTGCCTGGAGCCGGGACTCAGGGGGTAATCAGCCCCAGCATTTT
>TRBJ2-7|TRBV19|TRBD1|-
CASSTGTGWAYEQYF
TGTGCCAGTAGTACAGGGACAGGCTGGGCCTACGAGCAGTACTTC
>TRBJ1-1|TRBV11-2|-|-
CSSSIQHTGAFF
TGTTCCAGCAGCATACAGCATACAGGAGCTTTCTTT
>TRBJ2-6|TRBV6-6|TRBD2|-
CASILAGGSGANVLTF
TGTGCCAGCATCCTCGCGGGGGGGTCTGGGGCCAACGTCCTGACTTTC
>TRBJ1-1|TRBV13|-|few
CASSFSGDAEAFF
TGTGCCAGCAGCTTTTCAGGGGACGCTGAAGCTTTCTTT
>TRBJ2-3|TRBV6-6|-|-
CASSYRPGQGDTQYF
TGTGCCAGCAGTTACCGTCCAGGGCAGGGAGATACGCAGTATTTT
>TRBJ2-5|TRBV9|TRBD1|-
CASSVAPGGVKQETQYF
TGTGCCAGCAGCGTAGCTCCAGGGGGCGTGAAACAAGAGACCCAGTACTTC
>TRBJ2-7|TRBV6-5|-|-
CASRSTGFTYEQYF
TGTGCCAGCAGATCCACAGGGTTTACCTACGAGCAGTACTTC
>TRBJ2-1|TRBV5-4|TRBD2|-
CASSLTSGGPYNEQFF
TGTGCCAGCAGTTTGACTAGCGGGGGTCCATACAATGAGCAGTTCTTC
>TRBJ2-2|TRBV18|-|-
CASSPYTQGLINTGELFF
TGTGCCAGCTCACCATATACGCAGGGGTTGATTAACACCGGGGAGCTGTTTTTT
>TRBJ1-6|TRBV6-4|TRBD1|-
CASRERQGRSPLHF
TGTGCCAGCAGGGAAAGACAGGGACGGTCACCCCTCCACTTT
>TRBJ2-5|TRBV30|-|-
CAWSPEGPALRGETQYF
TGTGCCTGGAGCCCCGAGGGGCCAGCGCTGAGGGGGGAGACCCAGTACTTC
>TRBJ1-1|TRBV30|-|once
CAWSVGGGTFF
-
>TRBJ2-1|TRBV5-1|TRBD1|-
CASSLGQGGHNEQFF
TGCGCCAGCAGCTTGGGACAGGGGGGTCATAATGAGCAGTTCTTC